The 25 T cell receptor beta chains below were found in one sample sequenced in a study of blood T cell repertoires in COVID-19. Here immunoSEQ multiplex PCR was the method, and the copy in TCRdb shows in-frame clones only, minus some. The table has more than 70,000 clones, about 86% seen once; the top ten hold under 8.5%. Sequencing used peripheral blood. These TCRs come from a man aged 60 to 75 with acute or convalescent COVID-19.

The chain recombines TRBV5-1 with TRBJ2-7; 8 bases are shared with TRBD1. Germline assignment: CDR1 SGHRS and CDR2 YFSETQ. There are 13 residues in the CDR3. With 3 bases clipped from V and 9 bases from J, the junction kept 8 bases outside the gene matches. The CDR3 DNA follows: TGCGCCAGCAGCTCGGACAGGGTAGGGGGGCAGTACTTC. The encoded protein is CASSSDRVGGQYF.

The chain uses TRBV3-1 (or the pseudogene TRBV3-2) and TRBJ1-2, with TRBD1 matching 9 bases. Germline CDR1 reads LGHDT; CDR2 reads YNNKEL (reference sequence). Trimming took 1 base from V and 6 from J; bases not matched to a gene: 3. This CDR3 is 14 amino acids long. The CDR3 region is CASSQGTGDHGYTF. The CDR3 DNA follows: TGTGCCAGCAGCCAAGGGACAGGGGATCATGGCTACACCTTC.

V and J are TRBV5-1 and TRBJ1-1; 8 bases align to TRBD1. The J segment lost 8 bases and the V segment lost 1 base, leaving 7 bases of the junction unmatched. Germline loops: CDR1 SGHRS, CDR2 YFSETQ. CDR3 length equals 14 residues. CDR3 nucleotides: TGCGCCAGCAGCTTGTTGGCCGGACAGGGAGAAGCTTTCTTT. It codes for CASSLLAGQGEAFF.

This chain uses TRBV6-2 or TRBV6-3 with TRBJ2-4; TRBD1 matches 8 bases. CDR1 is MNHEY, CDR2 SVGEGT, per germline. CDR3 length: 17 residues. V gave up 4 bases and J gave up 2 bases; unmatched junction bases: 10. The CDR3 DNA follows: TGTGCCAGCAGTTTCCGCCCCGGGACAGGCCCCAAAAACATTCAGTACTTC. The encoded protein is CASSFRPGTGPKNIQYF.

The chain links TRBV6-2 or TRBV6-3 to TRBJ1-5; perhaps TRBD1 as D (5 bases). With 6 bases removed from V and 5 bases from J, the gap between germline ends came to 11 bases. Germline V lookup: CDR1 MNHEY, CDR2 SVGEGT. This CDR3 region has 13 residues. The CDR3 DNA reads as TGTGCCAGCAGCGAGACAGAGGATCAGCCCCAGCATTTT. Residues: CASSETEDQPQHF.

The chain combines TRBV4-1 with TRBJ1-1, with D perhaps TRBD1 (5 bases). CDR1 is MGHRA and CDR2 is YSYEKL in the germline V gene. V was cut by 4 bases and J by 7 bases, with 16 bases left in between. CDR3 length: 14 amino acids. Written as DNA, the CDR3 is TGCGCCAGCAGCCCAGGGACTGGCGGGGTTGAAGCTTTCTTT. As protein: CASSPGTGGVEAFF.

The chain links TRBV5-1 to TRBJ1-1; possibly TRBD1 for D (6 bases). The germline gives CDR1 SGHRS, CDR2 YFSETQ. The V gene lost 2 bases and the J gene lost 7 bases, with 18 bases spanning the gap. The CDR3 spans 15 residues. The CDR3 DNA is TGCGCCAGCAGCTTCACCATACAGGGCTACAGTGAAGCTTTCTTT. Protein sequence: CASSFTIQGYSEAFF. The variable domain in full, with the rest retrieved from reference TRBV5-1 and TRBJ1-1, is KAGVTQTPRYLIKTRGQQVTLSCSPISGHRSVSWYQQTPGQGLQFLFEYFSETQRNKGNFPGRFSGRQFSNSRSEMNVSTLELGDSALYLCASSFTIQGYSEAFFGQGTRLTVV.

CDR3 in DNA: TGTGCCAGCAGCCTCCCCTTGGTAGCGGGAGTAACATACAATGAGCAGTTCTTC. Translation: CASSLPLVAGVTYNEQFF. The chain joins TRBV7-4 to TRBJ2-1, with TRBD2 matching 9 bases. This CDR3 has 18 residues. Germline CDR1 is SGHVT and CDR2 is SQSDAQ. The ends lost 5 bases at V and 4 bases at J; junction bases unmatched: 15. Drawing the rest from reference TRBV7-4 and TRBJ2-1, the complete variable domain is GAGVSQSPRYKVAKRGRDVALRCDSISGHVTLYWYRQTLGQGSEVLTYSQSDAQRDKSGRPSGRFSAERPERSVSTLKIQRTEQGDSAVYLCASSLPLVAGVTYNEQFFGPGTRLTVL.

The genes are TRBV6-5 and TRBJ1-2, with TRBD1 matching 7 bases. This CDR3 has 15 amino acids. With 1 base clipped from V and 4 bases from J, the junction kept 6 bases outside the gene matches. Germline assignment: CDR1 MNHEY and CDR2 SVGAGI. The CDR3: CASSYYTGQLYGYTF. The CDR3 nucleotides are TGTGCCAGCAGTTACTATACGGGACAGCTCTATGGCTACACCTTC.

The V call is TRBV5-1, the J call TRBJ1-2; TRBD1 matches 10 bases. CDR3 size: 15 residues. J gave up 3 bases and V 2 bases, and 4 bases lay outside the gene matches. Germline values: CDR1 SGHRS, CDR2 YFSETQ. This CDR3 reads CASSFTGTGDYGYTF. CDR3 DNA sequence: TGCGCCAGCAGCTTTACCGGGACAGGGGACTATGGCTACACCTTC.

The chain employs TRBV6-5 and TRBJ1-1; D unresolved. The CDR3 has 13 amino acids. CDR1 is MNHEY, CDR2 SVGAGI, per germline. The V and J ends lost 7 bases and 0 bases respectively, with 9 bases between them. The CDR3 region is CASIGSMNTEAFF. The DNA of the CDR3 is TGTGCCAGCATTGGCAGTATGAACACTGAAGCTTTCTTT.

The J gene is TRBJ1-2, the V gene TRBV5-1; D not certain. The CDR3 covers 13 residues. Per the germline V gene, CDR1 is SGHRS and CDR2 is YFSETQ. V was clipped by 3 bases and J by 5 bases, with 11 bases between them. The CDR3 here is CASSSPPRYGYTF. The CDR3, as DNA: TGCGCCAGCAGCTCCCCCCCCAGGTATGGCTACACCTTC.

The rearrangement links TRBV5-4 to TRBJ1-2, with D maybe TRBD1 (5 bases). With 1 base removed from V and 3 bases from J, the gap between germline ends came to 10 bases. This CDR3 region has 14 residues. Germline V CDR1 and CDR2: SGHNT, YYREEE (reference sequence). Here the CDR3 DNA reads TGTGCCAGCAGCTTGTATGCGACAGACTATGGCTACACCTTC. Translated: CASSLYATDYGYTF.

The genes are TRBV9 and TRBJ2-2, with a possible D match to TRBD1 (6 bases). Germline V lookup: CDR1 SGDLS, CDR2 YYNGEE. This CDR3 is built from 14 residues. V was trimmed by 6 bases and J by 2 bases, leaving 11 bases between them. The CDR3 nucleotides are TGTGCCAGCACCGACAGGCCAAACACCGGGGAGCTGTTTTTT. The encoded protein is CASTDRPNTGELFF.

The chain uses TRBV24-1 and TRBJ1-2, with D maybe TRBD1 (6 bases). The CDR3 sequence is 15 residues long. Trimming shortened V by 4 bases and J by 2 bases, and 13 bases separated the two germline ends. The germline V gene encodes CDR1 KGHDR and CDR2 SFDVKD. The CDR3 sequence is CATSEGQVENYGYTF. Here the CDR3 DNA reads TGTGCCACCAGTGAGGGACAAGTGGAGAACTATGGCTACACCTTC.

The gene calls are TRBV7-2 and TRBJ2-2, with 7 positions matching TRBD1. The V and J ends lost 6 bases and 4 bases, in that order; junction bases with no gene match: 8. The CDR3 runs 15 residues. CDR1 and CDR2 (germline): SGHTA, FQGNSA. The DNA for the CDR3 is TGTGCCAGCAGACGACAGGGCGCAGTCACCGGGGAGCTGTTTTTT. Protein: CASRRQGAVTGELFF.

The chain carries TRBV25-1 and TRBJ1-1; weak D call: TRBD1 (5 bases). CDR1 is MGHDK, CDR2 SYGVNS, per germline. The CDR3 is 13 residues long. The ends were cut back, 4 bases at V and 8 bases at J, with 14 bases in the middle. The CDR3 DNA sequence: TGTGCCAGCAGTGCCCAGGGCAGCTCAGAAGCTTTCTTT. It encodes CASSAQGSSEAFF. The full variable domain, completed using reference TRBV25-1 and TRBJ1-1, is EADIYQTPRYLVIGTGKKITLECSQTMGHDKMYWYQQDPGMELHLIHYSYGVNSTEKGDLSSESTVSRIRTEHFPLTLESARPSHTSQYLCASSAQGSSEAFFGQGTRLTVV.

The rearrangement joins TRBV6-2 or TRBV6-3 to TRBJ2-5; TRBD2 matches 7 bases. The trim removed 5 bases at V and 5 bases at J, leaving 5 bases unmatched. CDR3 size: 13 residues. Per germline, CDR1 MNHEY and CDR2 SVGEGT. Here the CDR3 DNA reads TGTGCCAGCAGTAAACTAGCGCGGGAGACCCAGTACTTC. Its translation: CASSKLARETQYF.

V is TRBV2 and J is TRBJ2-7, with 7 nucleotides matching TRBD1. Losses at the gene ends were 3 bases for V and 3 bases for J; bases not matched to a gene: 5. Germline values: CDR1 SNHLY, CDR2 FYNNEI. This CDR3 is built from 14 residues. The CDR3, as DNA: TGTGCCAGCAGTGAGGAGACAGGGATCTACGAGCAGTACTTC. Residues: CASSEETGIYEQYF.

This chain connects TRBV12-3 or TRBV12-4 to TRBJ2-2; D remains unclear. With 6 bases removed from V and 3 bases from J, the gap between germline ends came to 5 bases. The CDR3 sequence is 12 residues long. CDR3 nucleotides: TGTGCCAGCAGCCCCGACACCGGGGAGCTGTTTTTT. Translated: CASSPDTGELFF.

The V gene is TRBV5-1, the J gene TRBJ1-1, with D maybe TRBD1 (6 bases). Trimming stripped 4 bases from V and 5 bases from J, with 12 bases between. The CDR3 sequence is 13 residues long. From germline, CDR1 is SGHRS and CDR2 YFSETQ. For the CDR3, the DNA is TGCGCCAGCAGCGGGGGCCAGCGGACTGAAGCTTTCTTT. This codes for CASSGGQRTEAFF.

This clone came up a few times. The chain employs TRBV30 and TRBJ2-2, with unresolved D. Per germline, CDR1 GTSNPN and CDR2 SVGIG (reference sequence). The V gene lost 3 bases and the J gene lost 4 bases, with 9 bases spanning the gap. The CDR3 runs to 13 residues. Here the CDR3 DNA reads TGTGCCTGGAGAGCGCAATTCACCGGGGAGCTGTTTTTT. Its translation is CAWRAQFTGELFF.

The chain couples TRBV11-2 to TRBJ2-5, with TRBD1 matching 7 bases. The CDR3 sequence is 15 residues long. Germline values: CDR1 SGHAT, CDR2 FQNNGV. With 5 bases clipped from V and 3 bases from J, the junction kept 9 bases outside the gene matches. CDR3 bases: TGTGCCAGCAGCAGAACGGGACAGCCGAAAGAGACCCAGTACTTC. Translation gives CASSRTGQPKETQYF.

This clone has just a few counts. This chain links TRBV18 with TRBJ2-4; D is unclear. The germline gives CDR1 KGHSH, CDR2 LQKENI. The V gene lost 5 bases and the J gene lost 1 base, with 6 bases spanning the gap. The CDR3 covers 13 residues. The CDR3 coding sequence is TGTGCCAGCTCAGTGGGCGCCAAAAACATTCAGTACTTC. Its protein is CASSVGAKNIQYF.

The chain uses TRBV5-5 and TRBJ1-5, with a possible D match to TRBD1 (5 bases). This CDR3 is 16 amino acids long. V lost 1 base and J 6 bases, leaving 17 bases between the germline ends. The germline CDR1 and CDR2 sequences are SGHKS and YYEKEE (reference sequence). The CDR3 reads CASSLTENSRGQPQHF. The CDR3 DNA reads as TGTGCCAGCAGCTTGACAGAGAATTCTAGGGGTCAGCCCCAGCATTTT. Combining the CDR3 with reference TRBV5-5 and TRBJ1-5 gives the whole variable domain DAGVTQSPTHLIKTRGQQVTLRCSPISGHKSVSWYQQVLGQGPQFIFQYYEKEERGRGNFPDRFSARQFPNYSSELNVNALLLGDSALYLCASSLTENSRGQPQHFGDGTRLSIL.